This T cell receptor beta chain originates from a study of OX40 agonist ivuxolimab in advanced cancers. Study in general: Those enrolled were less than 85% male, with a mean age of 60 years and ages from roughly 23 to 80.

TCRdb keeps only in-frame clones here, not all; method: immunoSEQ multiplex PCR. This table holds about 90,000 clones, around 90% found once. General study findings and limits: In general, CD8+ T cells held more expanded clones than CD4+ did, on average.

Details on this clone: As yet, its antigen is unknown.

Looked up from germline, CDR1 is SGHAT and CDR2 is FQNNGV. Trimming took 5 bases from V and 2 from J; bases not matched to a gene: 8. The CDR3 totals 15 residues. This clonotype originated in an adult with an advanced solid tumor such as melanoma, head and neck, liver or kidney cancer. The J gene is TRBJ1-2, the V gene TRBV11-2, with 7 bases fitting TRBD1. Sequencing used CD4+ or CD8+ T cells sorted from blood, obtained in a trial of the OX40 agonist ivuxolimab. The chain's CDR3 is CASSQTGNRNYGYTF. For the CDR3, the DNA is TGTGCCAGCAGCCAGACAGGGAATCGGAACTATGGCTACACCTTC.